The 25 T cell receptor beta chains reported below all come from one sample, sequenced in a study of blood T cell repertoires in COVID-19. TCRdb's copy holds only in-frame clones and misses some; the assay was immunoSEQ multiplex PCR. This sample carries roughly 38,000 clones, around four fifths of them seen once, and the ten largest clones take 14%. Sequencing was done on a sample of peripheral blood. The origin of the receptors is a human donor in a cohort sampled during active COVID-19.

The J gene is TRBJ1-2, the V gene TRBV18; 8 nucleotides match TRBD1. The CDR3 length is 12 residues. V shed 5 bases and J 6 bases; nucleotides not matched to a gene: 2. Germline V gives CDR1 KGHSH, CDR2 LQKENI. The CDR3 sequence is CASSTGGDGYTF. In nucleotides, the CDR3 is TGTGCCAGCTCAACAGGGGGGGATGGCTACACCTTC.

The chain combines TRBV28 with TRBJ2-5; 7 positions agree with TRBD1. CDR1 and CDR2 (germline): MDHEN, SYDVKM. With 5 bases clipped from V and 2 bases from J, the junction kept 8 bases outside the gene matches. There are 15 residues in the CDR3. The CDR3 DNA reads as TGTGCCAGCAGTCCCAGGGGGAAAAGTCAAGAGACCCAGTACTTC. This gives the protein CASSPRGKSQETQYF.

The rearrangement uses TRBV4-1 and TRBJ2-2, with 15 bases matching TRBD2. The ends lost 9 bases at V and 8 bases at J; junction bases unmatched: 13. The CDR3 totals 17 residues. Germline V gene sequence: CDR1 MGHRA, CDR2 YSYEKL. Written as DNA, the CDR3 is TGCGCCAGTAGGACTAGCGGGGGGGCCCGTGGAACGGGGGAGCTGTTTTTT. Amino acid sequence: CASRTSGGARGTGELFF.

This chain connects TRBV25-1 to TRBJ1-3; possibly TRBD1 for D (5 bases). CDR1 is MGHDK, CDR2 SYGVNS, per germline. The CDR3 is made up of 16 amino acids. V gave up 5 bases and J gave up 0 bases, with 14 bases separating them. DNA of the CDR3: TGTGCCAGCAGTCGGGGGTCCCCGAGCTCTGGAAACACCATATATTTT. It translates to CASSRGSPSSGNTIYF.

The chain couples TRBV7-2 to TRBJ2-7; 8 bases match TRBD2. Trimming at V came to 7 bases and at J to 2 bases, leaving 7 bases not matched to a gene. The CDR3 runs 14 residues. Per germline, CDR1 SGHTA and CDR2 FQGNSA. The chain's CDR3 is CASKGGGGPYEQYF. DNA for the CDR3: TGTGCCAGCAAGGGGGGCGGGGGGCCCTACGAGCAGTACTTC.

This chain uses TRBV18 with TRBJ1-6, with D hard to call. Germline values: CDR1 KGHSH, CDR2 LQKENI. V lost 5 bases and J lost 10, with 15 bases in between. There are 14 residues in the CDR3. CDR3 DNA: TGTGCCAGCTCAGCGGGGAGCGGTGAGTCACCCCTCCACTTT. It encodes CASSAGSGESPLHF. Filled out from reference TRBV18 and TRBJ1-6, the complete variable domain reads NAGVMQNPRHLVRRRGQEARLRCSPMKGHSHVYWYRQLPEEGLKFMVYLQKENIIDESGMPKERFSAEFPKEGPSILRIQQVVRGDSAAYFCASSAGSGESPLHFGNGTRLTVT.

This chain uses TRBV28 with TRBJ2-2, with TRBD2 identical over 10 bases. Germline values: CDR1 MDHEN, CDR2 SYDVKM. The CDR3 totals 19 residues. J lost 7 bases, V lost 5 bases, and 19 bases had no gene match. CDR3 sequence (DNA): TGTGCCAGCAGTGACCCCCGGTCCGGGAGCGGGGGGGCCGGCGGGGAGCTGTTTTTT. This translates into CASSDPRSGSGGAGGELFF.

The V and J genes are TRBV29-1 and TRBJ1-1, with TRBD1 as a possible D gene (6 bases). The CDR3 sequence is 15 residues long. V shed 6 bases and J shed 2 bases, with 19 bases lying between them. Looked up from germline, CDR1 is SQVTM and CDR2 is ANQGSEA. The CDR3 DNA is TGCAGCGTCTTACCACAACAGGGAAGTAACACTGAAGCTTTCTTT. Translated, it gives CSVLPQQGSNTEAFF.

The chain recombines TRBV5-1 with TRBJ1-6; 9 nucleotides agree with TRBD1. The germline V gene has CDR1 SGHRS and CDR2 YFSETQ. V shed 6 bases and J 5 bases; nucleotides not matched to a gene: 6. The CDR3 runs to 15 residues. CDR3 in amino acids: CASTTGTGNNSPLHF. The CDR3 DNA reads as TGCGCCAGCACCACCGGGACAGGGAATAATTCACCCCTCCACTTT.

V and J are TRBV29-1 and TRBJ1-5, with 10 bases that match TRBD1. Germline CDR1 is SQVTM and CDR2 is ANQGSEA. Germline trimming cut 4 bases from V and 7 bases from J; bases unmatched to any gene: 1. This CDR3 contains 12 residues. CDR3 bases: TGCAGCGTTGGGACAGGGGGACAGCCCCAGCATTTT. Its protein is CSVGTGGQPQHF.

The chain uses TRBV11-2 and TRBJ1-1; TRBD1 matches at 7 bases. The CDR3 sequence is 16 residues long. J was trimmed by 0 bases and V by 5 bases; bases with no gene match: 9. From germline, CDR1 is SGHAT and CDR2 FQNNGV. CDR3 DNA: TGTGCCAGCAGCCCTCGGGCAGGGGGTTTGAACACTGAAGCTTTCTTT. Translated, it gives CASSPRAGGLNTEAFF.

This rearrangement joins TRBV10-3 to TRBJ2-3, with TRBD2 matching over 11 bases. This CDR3 region has 14 residues. Germline values: CDR1 ENHRY, CDR2 SYGVKD. Trimming removed 6 bases from V and 4 bases from J; junction bases left unmatched: 3. The CDR3 bases are TGTGCCATCAGCGAACTAGCGGGGGCAGATACGCAGTATTTT. Protein: CAISELAGADTQYF.

The J gene is TRBJ1-2, the V gene TRBV12-3 or TRBV12-4; D gene ambiguous. The CDR3 has 13 amino acids. Trimming took 3 bases from V and 8 from J, leaving 13 bases between them. In nucleotides, the CDR3 is TGTGCCAGCAGTTTTGGAGGGTTGGGCGGCTACACCTTC. Its translation: CASSFGGLGGYTF.

The CDR3: CASKPTQNTGELFF. CDR3 bases: TGTGCCAGCAAGCCGACTCAGAACACCGGGGAGCTGTTTTTT. The genes are TRBV6-5 and TRBJ2-2; the D is unclear. CDR1 is MNHEY and CDR2 is SVGAGI in the germline V gene. V was pared by 7 bases and J by 1 base, with 10 bases between. The CDR3 extends over 14 amino acids.

On this clone: The junction departs from the called germline gene at one end, perhaps through a read error. This sequence joins TRBV7-7 and TRBJ2-2; 13 bases are a match to TRBD2. The CDR3 has 18 amino acids. Germline loops: CDR1 SSHAT, CDR2 FNYEAQ (reference sequence). The CDR3 bases are TGTGCTAGCAGCTCCCGGACTAGCGGGGGTCTTAACACCGGGGAGCTGTTTTTT. The encoded protein is CASSSRTSGGLNTGELFF.

This clone ranks as medium-sized. The chain carries TRBV10-3 and TRBJ2-3, with 9 bases that match TRBD2. CDR1 and CDR2 (germline): ENHRY, SYGVKD. The CDR3 loop spans 15 amino acids. V shed 4 bases and J 2 bases; nucleotides not matched to a gene: 4. This CDR3 reads CAISGGTSITDTQYF. CDR3 in DNA: TGTGCCATCAGTGGGGGGACTAGCATCACAGATACGCAGTATTTT.

This clone came up a few times. The rearrangement joins TRBV2 to TRBJ1-5; possibly TRBD1 for D (6 bases). The CDR3 runs to 14 residues. Per the germline V gene, CDR1 is SNHLY and CDR2 is FYNNEI. Deletions cut 4 bases from V and 1 base from J, with 8 bases between. CDR3 in DNA: TGTGCCAGCAGTGTCAGGGGAAGCAATCAGCCCCAGCATTTT. It translates to CASSVRGSNQPQHF.

This sequence joins TRBV28 and TRBJ1-5; TRBD1 matches at 10 bases. Germline V gene lookup returns CDR1 MDHEN and CDR2 SYDVKM. The CDR3 has 15 amino acids. J was trimmed by 5 bases and V by 6 bases; bases with no gene match: 7. The CDR3 nucleotides read TGTGCCAGCAGCTTAATCGACAGGGGGCATCAGCCCCAGCATTTT. It encodes CASSLIDRGHQPQHF.

Concerning this clone itself: This sample also contains other DNA sequences that code for the same CDR3. The V and J genes are TRBV24-1 and TRBJ2-5; 8 nucleotides align to TRBD2. This CDR3 contains 13 residues. With 5 bases clipped from V and 2 bases from J, the junction kept 0 bases outside the gene matches. The germline V gene encodes CDR1 KGHDR and CDR2 SFDVKD. This CDR3 is CATSGGGQETQYF. DNA of the CDR3: TGTGCCACCAGTGGCGGGGGGCAAGAGACCCAGTACTTC.

This clone was counted a single time. The chain joins TRBV4-3 to TRBJ2-1, with TRBD1 identical over 8 bases. Germline V gene lookup returns CDR1 LGHNA and CDR2 YSLEER. Losses at the gene ends were 1 base for V and 9 bases for J; bases not matched to a gene: 8. This CDR3 region has 15 residues. The CDR3, as DNA: TGCGCCAGCAGCCAAGCCCCGCAGGGGGCGACTGAGCAGTTCTTC. Protein product: CASSQAPQGATEQFF.

A few counts support this clone. J is TRBJ2-7 and V is TRBV6-5, with 10 bases aligning to TRBD1. Germline trimming cut 2 bases from V and 1 base from J; bases unmatched to any gene: 5. This CDR3 comprises 16 residues. The germline CDR1 and CDR2 sequences are MNHEY and SVGAGI. This CDR3 reads CASSYIRTGGSYEQYF. The CDR3 DNA sequence: TGTGCCAGCAGTTACATCAGGACAGGGGGGTCCTACGAGCAGTACTTC.

The chain recombines TRBV18 with TRBJ1-4; the D is unclear. Trimming left V 2 bases short and J 17 bases short, with 15 bases between. The germline V gene has CDR1 KGHSH and CDR2 LQKENI. The CDR3 is 12 amino acids. CDR3 in amino acids: CASSPTATDYFF. The CDR3 region has the DNA TGTGCCAGCTCACCAACCGCAACAGACTACTTTTTT.

V is TRBV30 and J is TRBJ1-4, with 9 bases lining up with TRBD1. There are 14 residues in the CDR3. V lost 2 bases to trimming and J lost 10 bases; unmatched junction nucleotides: 8. Looked up from germline, CDR1 is GTSNPN and CDR2 is SVGIG (reference sequence). In DNA, the CDR3 is TGTGCCTGGAGTTTCCGGGACAGGGCGGTAAAACTGTTTTTT. Amino acids: CAWSFRDRAVKLFF.

This sequence joins TRBV19 and TRBJ1-1; D is ambiguous. The CDR3 runs to 12 residues. V was clipped by 5 bases and J by 5 bases, with 9 bases between them. CDR1 is LNHDA, CDR2 SQIVND, per germline (reference sequence). CDR3 protein: CASSPGRTEAFF. CDR3 DNA: TGTGCCAGTAGTCCGGGTAGAACTGAAGCTTTCTTT.

In this sample, this clone turned up a few times. The chain joins TRBV7-9 to TRBJ2-1; 13 nucleotides line up with TRBD2. The CDR3 runs 14 residues. Germline V gene lookup returns CDR1 SEHNR and CDR2 FQNEAQ (reference sequence). Losses at the gene ends were 5 bases for V and 9 bases for J; bases not matched to a gene: 4. For the CDR3, the DNA is TGTGCCAGCAGCACTAGCGGGGGGGCATCTGAGCAGTTCTTC. Translating gives CASSTSGGASEQFF.